This TCR beta chain appears in the sequencing data of a study of beta chain features in type 1 diabetes. Study conclusions and caveats: Moderate yet significant TCRB CDR3 shortening was seen in Type 1 diabetes patients in all four CD4+ subsets. High TCR expression in some cells could lead to their over-representation in cDNA sequencing.

This clone was detected only a few times. Antigen specificity is unknown. Of the isolated RNA, all was reverse transcribed, and so the sequenced material was expressed TCRB transcripts. Sequencing used immunoSEQ multiplex PCR; TCRdb keeps in-frame clones, though not all of them. Of 640,000 or so clones detected, roughly 13% appear once; the ten largest clones hold less than 0.04%. CD4+ cells of the naive, central memory, regulatory and stem cell-like memory types were sorted via CD45RO/CCR7/CD25/CD127/CD95/CD27. V gave up 6 bases and J gave up 5 bases, with 11 bases separating them. Germline assignment: CDR1 MDHEN and CDR2 SYDVKM. The CDR3 is 12 residues long.

The TCR comes from a man aged 18 to 29 with type 1 diabetes. Specimen: naive CD4+ T cells from blood. This chain uses TRBV28 with TRBJ2-7; possibly TRBD2 for D (5 bases). The CDR3 DNA reads as TGTGCCAGCAGCCCCCGGCGGGACGAGCAGTACTTC. Translation: CASSPRRDEQYF.